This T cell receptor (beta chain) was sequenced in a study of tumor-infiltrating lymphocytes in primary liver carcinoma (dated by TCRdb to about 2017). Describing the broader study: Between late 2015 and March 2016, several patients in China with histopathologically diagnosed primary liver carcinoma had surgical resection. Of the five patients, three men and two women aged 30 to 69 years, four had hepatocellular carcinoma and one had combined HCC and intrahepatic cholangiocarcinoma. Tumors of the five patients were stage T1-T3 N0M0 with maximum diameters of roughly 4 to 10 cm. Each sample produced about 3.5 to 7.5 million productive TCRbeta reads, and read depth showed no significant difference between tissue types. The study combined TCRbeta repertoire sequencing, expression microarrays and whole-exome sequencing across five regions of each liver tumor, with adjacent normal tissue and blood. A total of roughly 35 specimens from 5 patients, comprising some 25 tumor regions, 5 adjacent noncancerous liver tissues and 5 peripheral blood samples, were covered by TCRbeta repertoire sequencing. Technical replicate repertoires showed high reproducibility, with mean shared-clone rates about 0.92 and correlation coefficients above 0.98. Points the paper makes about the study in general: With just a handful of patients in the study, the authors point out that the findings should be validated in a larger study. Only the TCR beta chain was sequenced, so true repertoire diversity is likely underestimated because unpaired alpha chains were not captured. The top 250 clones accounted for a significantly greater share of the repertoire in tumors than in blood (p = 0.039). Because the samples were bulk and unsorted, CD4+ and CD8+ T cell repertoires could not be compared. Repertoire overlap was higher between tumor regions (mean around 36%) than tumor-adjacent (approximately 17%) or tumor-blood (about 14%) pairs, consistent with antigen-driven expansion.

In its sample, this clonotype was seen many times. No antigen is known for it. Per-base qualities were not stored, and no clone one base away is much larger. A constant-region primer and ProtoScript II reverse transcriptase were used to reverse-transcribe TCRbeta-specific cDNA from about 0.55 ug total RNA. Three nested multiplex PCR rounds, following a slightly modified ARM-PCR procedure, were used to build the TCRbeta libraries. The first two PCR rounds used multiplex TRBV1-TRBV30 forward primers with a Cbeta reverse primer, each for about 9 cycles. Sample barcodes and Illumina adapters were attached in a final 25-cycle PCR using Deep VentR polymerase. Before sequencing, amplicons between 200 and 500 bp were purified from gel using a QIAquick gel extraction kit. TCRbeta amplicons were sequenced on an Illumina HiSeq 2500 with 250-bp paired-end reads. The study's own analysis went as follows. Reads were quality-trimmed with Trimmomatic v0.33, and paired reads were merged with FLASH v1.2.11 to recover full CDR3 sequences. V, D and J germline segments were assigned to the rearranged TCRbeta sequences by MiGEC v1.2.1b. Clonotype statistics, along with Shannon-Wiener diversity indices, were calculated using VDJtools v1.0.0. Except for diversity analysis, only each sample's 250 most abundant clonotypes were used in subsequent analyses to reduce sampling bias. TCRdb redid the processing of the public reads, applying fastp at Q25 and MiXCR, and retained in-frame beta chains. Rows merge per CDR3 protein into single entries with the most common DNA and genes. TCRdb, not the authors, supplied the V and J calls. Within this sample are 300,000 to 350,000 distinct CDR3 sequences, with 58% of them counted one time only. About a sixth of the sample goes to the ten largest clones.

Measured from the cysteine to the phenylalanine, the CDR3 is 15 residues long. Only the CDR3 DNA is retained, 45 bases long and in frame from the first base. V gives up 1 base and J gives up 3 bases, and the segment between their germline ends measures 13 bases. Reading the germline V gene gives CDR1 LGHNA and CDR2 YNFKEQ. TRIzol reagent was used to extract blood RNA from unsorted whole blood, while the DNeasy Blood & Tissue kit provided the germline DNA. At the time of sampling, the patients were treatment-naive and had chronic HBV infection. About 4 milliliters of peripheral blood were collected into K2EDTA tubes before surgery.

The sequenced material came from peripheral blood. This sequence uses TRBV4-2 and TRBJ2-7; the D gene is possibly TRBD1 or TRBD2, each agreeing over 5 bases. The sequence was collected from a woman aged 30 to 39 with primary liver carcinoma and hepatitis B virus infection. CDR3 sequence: CASSQGGTNIYEQYF. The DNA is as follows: TGTGCCAGCAGCCAAGGGGGGACGAATATCTACGAGCAGTACTTC.